In this sample, the clone carrying this T cell receptor beta chain turned up many times. Its specificity is not known. It was with unique molecular identifiers that the TCRbeta library was prepared. TCRdb reprocessed the PCR reads via MiXCR and lists one record per CDR3 protein. The sample carries fewer than 450,000 distinct CDR3 sequences, 15% to 20% recorded once. This specimen comes from a study of T-cell reconstitution after alpha-beta-depleted transplantation in children. Study-level points and caveats: The authors attributed T-cell counts and diversity one year after transplant mostly to newly produced T cells. Day-60 TCRbeta diversity that was high in some patients was derived from surviving recipient T cells and thymic progenitors. Several hundred rapidly expanded clones from non-depleted graft cells reportedly supplied alpha-beta T cells about two months post-transplant.

After removal of 8 bases from V and 0 bases from J, the junction contained 4 bases not matched to a gene. The CDR3 is 16 amino acids. Sequenced material: PBMCs, mostly from graft donor cells, taken 360 days after TCRalphabeta/CD19-depleted stem cell transplant. This receptor was identified in a male patient aged 2 to 10 who had a stem cell transplant for acute lymphoblastic leukemia, so the T cells may come from the graft donor. V is TRBV12-3 or TRBV12-4 and J is TRBJ2-6, with 10 nucleotides matching TRBD1. The CDR3 is CASATGGLSGANVLTF. The CDR3, as DNA: TGTGCCAGCGCGACAGGGGGCCTCTCTGGGGCCAACGTCCTGACTTTC.